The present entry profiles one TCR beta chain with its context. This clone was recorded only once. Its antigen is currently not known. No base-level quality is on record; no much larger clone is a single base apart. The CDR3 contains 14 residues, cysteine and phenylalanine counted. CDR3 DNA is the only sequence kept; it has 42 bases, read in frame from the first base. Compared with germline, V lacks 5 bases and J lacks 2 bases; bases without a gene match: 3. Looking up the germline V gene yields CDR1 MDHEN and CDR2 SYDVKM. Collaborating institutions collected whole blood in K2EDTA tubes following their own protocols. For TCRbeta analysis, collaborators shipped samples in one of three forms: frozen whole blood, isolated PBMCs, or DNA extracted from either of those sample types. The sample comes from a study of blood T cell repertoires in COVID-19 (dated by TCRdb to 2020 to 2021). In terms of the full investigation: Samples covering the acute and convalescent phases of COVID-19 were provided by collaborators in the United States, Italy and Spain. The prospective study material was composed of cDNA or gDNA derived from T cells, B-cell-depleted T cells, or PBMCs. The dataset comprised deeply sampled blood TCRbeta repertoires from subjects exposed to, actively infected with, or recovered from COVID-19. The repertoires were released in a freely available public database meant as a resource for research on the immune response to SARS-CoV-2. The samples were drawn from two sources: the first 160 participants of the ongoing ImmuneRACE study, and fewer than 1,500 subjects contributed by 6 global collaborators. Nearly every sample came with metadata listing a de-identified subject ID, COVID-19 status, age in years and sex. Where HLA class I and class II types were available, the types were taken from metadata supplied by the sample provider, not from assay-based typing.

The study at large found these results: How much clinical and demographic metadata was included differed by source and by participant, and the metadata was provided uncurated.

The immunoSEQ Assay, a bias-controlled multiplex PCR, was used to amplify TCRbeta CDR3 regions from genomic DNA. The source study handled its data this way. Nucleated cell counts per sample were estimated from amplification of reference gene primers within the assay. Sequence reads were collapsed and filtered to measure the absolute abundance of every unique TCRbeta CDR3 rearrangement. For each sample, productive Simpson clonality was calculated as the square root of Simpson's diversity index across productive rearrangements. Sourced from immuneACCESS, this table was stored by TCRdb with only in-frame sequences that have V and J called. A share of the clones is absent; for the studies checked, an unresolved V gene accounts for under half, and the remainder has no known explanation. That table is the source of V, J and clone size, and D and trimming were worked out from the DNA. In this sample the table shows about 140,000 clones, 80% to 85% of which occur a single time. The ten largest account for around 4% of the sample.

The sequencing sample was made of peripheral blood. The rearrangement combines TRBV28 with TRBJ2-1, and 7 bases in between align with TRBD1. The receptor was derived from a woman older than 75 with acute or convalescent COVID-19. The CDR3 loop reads CASSAGTAYNEQFF. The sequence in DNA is TGTGCCAGCAGTGCCGGGACAGCCTACAATGAGCAGTTCTTC.